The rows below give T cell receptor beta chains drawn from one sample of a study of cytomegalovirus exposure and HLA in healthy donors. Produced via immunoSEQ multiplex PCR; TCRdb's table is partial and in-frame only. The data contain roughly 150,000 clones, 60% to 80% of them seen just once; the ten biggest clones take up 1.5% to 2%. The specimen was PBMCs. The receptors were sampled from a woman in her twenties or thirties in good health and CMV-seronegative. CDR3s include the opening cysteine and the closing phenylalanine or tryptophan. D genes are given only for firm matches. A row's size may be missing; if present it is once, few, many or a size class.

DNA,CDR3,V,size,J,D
TGTGCCTGTGCTAGCGGGAGCCTTTTGAAAAAACTGTTTTTT,CACASGSLLKKLFF,TRBV30,.,TRBJ1-4,.
TGTGCCAGCAGTTTATTGGGCGGGGCACCGAGCACAGATACGCAGTATTTT,CASSLLGGAPSTDTQYF,TRBV27,.,TRBJ2-3,.
TGTGCCAGCAGTTACTCGAGGACAGGGCGGTCACCCCTCCACTTT,CASSYSRTGRSPLHF,TRBV6-5,.,TRBJ1-6,TRBD1
TGCGCCAGCAGCTTGGGACTAACATCCTCTGGGGCCAACGTCCTGACTTTC,CASSLGLTSSGANVLTF,TRBV5-1,.,TRBJ2-6,.
TGTGCCAGCAGTAGCGGGAGGTTATCTCCCGGGGAGCTGTTTTTT,CASSSGRLSPGELFF,TRBV2,.,TRBJ2-2,TRBD2
TGTGCCACCAGCAGCCCAGGGGGCAGGGCTGAGACCCAGTACTTC,CATSSPGGRAETQYF,TRBV15,.,TRBJ2-5,TRBD1
TGCGCCAGCAGCTCGGACAGGGGATGGACTGAAGCTTTCTTT,CASSSDRGWTEAFF,TRBV5-1,few,TRBJ1-1,TRBD1
TGTGCCAGCAGCCTAAGCGGGGGTTCCTACAATGAGCAGTTCTTC,CASSLSGGSYNEQFF,TRBV9,.,TRBJ2-1,TRBD2
TGTGCCAGTTCTGGACAGGGGGTAACTTTCTTT,CASSGQGVTFF,TRBV19,.,TRBJ1-1,TRBD1
TGCAGCGAAAGGACAGATTATGGCTACACCTTC,CSERTDYGYTF,TRBV29-1,once,TRBJ1-2,.
TGTGCCAGCTCACCGCCCAGTTCACCCCTCCACTTT,CASSPPSSPLHF,TRBV18,.,TRBJ1-6,.
TGTGCCAGCAGCTTGCCGGGACAACAGGGCGGCTACACCTTC,CASSLPGQQGGYTF,TRBV5-6,.,TRBJ1-2,.
TGTGCCAGTAGTTCACTGACTGGGAACACTGAAGCTTTCTTT,CASSSLTGNTEAFF,TRBV19,.,TRBJ1-1,.
TGCGCCAGCAGCTTGAAGGGCGGGGGGGCCTACAATGAGCAGTTCTTC,CASSLKGGGAYNEQFF,TRBV5-1,.,TRBJ2-1,TRBD2
TGTGCCAGCAGCTCAGGGGGAAAAGAAGCTTTCTTT,CASSSGGKEAFF,TRBV5-4,once,TRBJ1-1,TRBD1
TGTGCCTGGAAGGGACAGGGCGTCTCTCAATATGGCTACACCTTC,CAWKGQGVSQYGYTF,TRBV30,.,TRBJ1-2,TRBD1
TGTGCCAGCAGCTTGGAACAGGTGAACACCGGGGAGCTGTTTTTT,CASSLEQVNTGELFF,TRBV7-9,.,TRBJ2-2,.